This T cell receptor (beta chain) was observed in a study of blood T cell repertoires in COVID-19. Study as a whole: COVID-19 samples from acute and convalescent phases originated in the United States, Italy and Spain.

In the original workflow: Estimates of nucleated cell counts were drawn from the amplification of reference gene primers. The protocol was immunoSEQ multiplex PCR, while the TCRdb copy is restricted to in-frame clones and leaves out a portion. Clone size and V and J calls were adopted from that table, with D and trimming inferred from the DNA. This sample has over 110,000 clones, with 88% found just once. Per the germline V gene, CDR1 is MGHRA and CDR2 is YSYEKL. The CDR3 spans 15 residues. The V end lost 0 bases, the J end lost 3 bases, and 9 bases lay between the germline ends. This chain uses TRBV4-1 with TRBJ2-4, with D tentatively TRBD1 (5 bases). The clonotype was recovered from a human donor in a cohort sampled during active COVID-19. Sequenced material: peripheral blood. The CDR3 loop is CASSQDPGHKNIQYF. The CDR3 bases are TGCGCCAGCAGCCAAGACCCTGGACACAAAAACATTCAGTACTTC.